These 19 T cell receptor beta chains share one sample of origin, sequenced in a study of technical replicates of blood from a handful of donors. Using immunoSEQ multiplex PCR, the repertoire was profiled, and TCRdb retains in-frame clones only, with some absent. The sample lists 60,000 to 90,000 clones; almost 98% were seen once. Sequenced: T cells isolated from PBMCs. These receptors were collected from a human donor in good health.

V gene TRBV4-2 combines with J gene TRBJ1-5; no reliable D call. The length of the CDR3 is 16 residues. Germline V gene data show CDR1 as LGHNA and CDR2 as YNFKEQ. Trimming took 2 bases from V and 2 from J, leaving 13 bases between them. CDR3 nucleotide sequence: TGTGCCAGCAGCCAAACTTTCCGGGTGGGCAATCAGCCCCAGCATTTT. This translates into CASSQTFRVGNQPQHF.

The V call is TRBV12-5, the J call TRBJ2-7; TRBD2 matches 7 bases. The CDR3 contains 16 residues. Per the germline V gene, CDR1 is LGHNT and CDR2 is FRNRAP. The V and J ends lost 0 bases and 2 bases, in that order; junction bases with no gene match: 7. CDR3 protein: CASGLVLGGGAYEQYF. DNA of the CDR3: TGTGCTAGTGGTTTGGTACTTGGCGGGGGAGCCTACGAGCAGTACTTC.

The chain links TRBV5-4 to TRBJ2-7; D is possibly TRBD1 (6 bases). V lost 4 bases and J lost 3, with 14 bases in between. From germline, CDR1 is SGHNT and CDR2 YYREEE (reference sequence). This CDR3 contains 14 residues. CDR3 in DNA: TGTGCCAGCAGCACCACACAGGGTTTCTACGAGCAGTACTTC. Translating gives CASSTTQGFYEQYF.

The chain combines TRBV19 with TRBJ2-1, with 8 bases fitting TRBD2. From germline, CDR1 is LNHDA and CDR2 SQIVND (reference sequence). CDR3 length equals 15 residues. With V trimmed by 9 bases and J by 7 bases, 14 bases remained unmatched. For the CDR3, the DNA is TGTGCCAGCCATACAGCGGGAGAAGGGAGGAATGAGCAGTTCTTC. Its translation is CASHTAGEGRNEQFF.

This clone was observed a handful of times. The V call is TRBV9, the J call TRBJ2-1; 10 bases match TRBD2. The V segment lost 1 base and the J segment 10 bases; nucleotides outside the gene matches: 5. Germline loops: CDR1 SGDLS, CDR2 YYNGEE. The CDR3 loop spans 14 amino acids. CDR3 nucleotide sequence: TGTGCCAGCAGCGTAAAGCCGGGACTAGCGGAGCAGTTCTTC. Residues: CASSVKPGLAEQFF.

V gene TRBV27 combines with J gene TRBJ2-5; TRBD1 agrees at 9 bases. The CDR3 contains 15 residues. J was trimmed by 4 bases and V by 8 bases; bases with no gene match: 11. Germline loops: CDR1 MNHEY, CDR2 SMNVEV (reference sequence). The CDR3 spells CASGGLDRGGETQYF. In DNA, the CDR3 is TGTGCCAGCGGAGGGCTAGACAGGGGGGGAGAGACCCAGTACTTC.

V is TRBV10-3 and J is TRBJ1-3; no clear D. In germline, CDR1 is ENHRY, CDR2 SYGVKD. This CDR3 has 14 amino acids. V lost 4 bases, J lost 3 bases, and 10 bases lay in between. CDR3 region: CAISGSGYGNTIYF. In nucleotides, the CDR3 is TGTGCCATCAGTGGGTCCGGGTATGGAAACACCATATATTTT.

The CDR3 DNA follows: TGTGCCAGCAGGCCTTTCCGAAGCCATACACTAGCGGGAGGGCCTTTCTCCTACAATGAGCAGTTCTTC. Its translation is CASRPFRSHTLAGGPFSYNEQFF. J is TRBJ2-1 and V is TRBV28; TRBD2 matches at 13 bases. The CDR3 has 23 residues. Germline CDR1 and CDR2: MDHEN and SYDVKM. Unmatched junction bases numbered 23, after V lost 6 bases and J lost 0 bases.

The V gene is TRBV5-6, the J gene TRBJ2-3; D is possibly TRBD1 (6 bases). The CDR3 has 16 residues. The V end was cut by 6 bases, the J end by 2 bases, with 19 bases between. The germline V gene encodes CDR1 SGHDT and CDR2 YYEEEE. The CDR3 coding sequence is TGTGCCAGCACCCCGATGCGGCACAGGGACACAGATACGCAGTATTTT. Its translation: CASTPMRHRDTDTQYF.

CDR3 sequence reads: CASSLGLGQAQYF. CDR3 DNA: TGTGCCAGCAGCTTGGGCTTGGGACAGGCGCAGTATTTT. The chain couples TRBV5-6 to TRBJ2-3; 8 nucleotides agree with TRBD1. Trimming took 0 bases from V and 10 from J; bases not matched to a gene: 4. From germline, CDR1 is SGHDT and CDR2 YYEEEE. There are 13 residues in the CDR3.

CDR3 sequence: CASSLRDRVSYEQYF. The CDR3 region has the DNA TGTGCCAGCAGCCTCCGGGACAGGGTCTCCTACGAGCAGTACTTC. V gene TRBV7-9 combines with J gene TRBJ2-7, with TRBD1 matching 9 bases. V lost 5 bases to trimming and J lost 0 bases; unmatched junction nucleotides: 5. Germline loops: CDR1 SEHNR, CDR2 FQNEAQ (reference sequence). The CDR3 length is 15 residues.

DNA of the CDR3: TGCGCCAGCAGCCAAGATAGGACACCGGGGAACACTGAAGCTTTCTTT. This gives the protein CASSQDRTPGNTEAFF. The rearrangement uses TRBV4-1 and TRBJ1-1; D perhaps matches TRBD1 (5 bases). Germline V CDR1 and CDR2: MGHRA, YSYEKL. The CDR3 is 16 amino acids. V was shortened by 0 bases and J by 1 base, with 12 bases between the two germline ends.

This chain uses TRBV7-9 with TRBJ1-5; TRBD1 matches 9 bases. Germline values: CDR1 SEHNR, CDR2 FQNEAQ (reference sequence). J was trimmed by 4 bases and V by 4 bases; bases with no gene match: 8. The CDR3 contains 16 residues. The CDR3 nucleotides are TGTGCCAGCAGCTCCGACGACAGGGGGAGTAATCAGCCCCAGCATTTT. Amino acids: CASSSDDRGSNQPQHF.

The genes are TRBV7-9 and TRBJ2-1, with D maybe TRBD2 (5 bases). Germline loops: CDR1 SEHNR, CDR2 FQNEAQ (reference sequence). With 5 bases removed from V and 0 bases from J, the gap between germline ends came to 8 bases. The CDR3 sequence is 14 residues long. The CDR3 region has the DNA TGTGCCAGCAGCCCGGGGATCTCCTACAATGAGCAGTTCTTC. Amino acids: CASSPGISYNEQFF.

The V gene is TRBV5-8, the J gene TRBJ1-5; D gene ambiguous. V gave up 1 base and J gave up 4 bases, with 12 bases separating them. Germline CDR1 is SGHTS and CDR2 is YDEGEE. This CDR3 has 15 residues. CDR3 nucleotide sequence: TGTGCCAGCAGCTTGACTTTGCCTCAAAATCAGCCCCAGCATTTT. Encoded protein: CASSLTLPQNQPQHF.

This chain links TRBV5-1 with TRBJ2-7; 8 nucleotides line up with TRBD1. The CDR3 totals 14 residues. CDR1 is SGHRS and CDR2 is YFSETQ in the germline V gene. With V trimmed by 3 bases and J by 3 bases, 5 bases remained unmatched. The CDR3 region has the DNA TGCGCCAGCAGCTACAGACAGGGGAACTACGAGCAGTACTTC. It yields the protein CASSYRQGNYEQYF. Variable domain in full (rest from reference TRBV5-1 and TRBJ2-7): KAGVTQTPRYLIKTRGQQVTLSCSPISGHRSVSWYQQTPGQGLQFLFEYFSETQRNKGNFPGRFSGRQFSNSRSEMNVSTLELGDSALYLCASSYRQGNYEQYFGPGTRLTVT.

This chain uses TRBV28 with TRBJ2-7; D is possibly TRBD2 (6 bases). From germline, CDR1 is MDHEN and CDR2 SYDVKM. Deletions cut 5 bases from V and 2 bases from J, with 10 bases between. The CDR3 totals 13 residues. CDR3 sequence: CASSGDLAYEQYF. The CDR3 DNA reads TGTGCCAGCAGTGGGGACTTGGCCTACGAGCAGTACTTC.

The CDR3 region is CASSPTGFHQPQHF. DNA of the CDR3: TGTGCCAGCAGCCCGACAGGGTTTCACCAGCCCCAGCATTTT. J is TRBJ1-5 and V is TRBV7-9, with 7 nucleotides matching TRBD1. J was trimmed by 7 bases and V by 5 bases; bases with no gene match: 8. The CDR3 covers 14 residues. Germline assignment: CDR1 SEHNR and CDR2 FQNEAQ (reference sequence).

The J gene is TRBJ2-1, the V gene TRBV11-3, with D hard to call. The CDR3 has 13 residues. Germline loops: CDR1 SGHNT, CDR2 YENEEA. V shed 2 bases and J shed 5 bases, with 7 bases lying between them. The CDR3 protein is CASSLSADNEQFF. CDR3 nucleotide sequence: TGTGCCAGCAGCTTATCCGCGGACAATGAGCAGTTCTTC.